Presented here are 32 T cell receptor beta chains from one specimen sequenced in a study of T cell changes during pregnancy in multiple sclerosis. Here immunoSEQ multiplex PCR was the method, and the copy in TCRdb shows in-frame clones only, minus some. The sample shows 25,000 to 30,000 clones, nearly 90% of them seen only once. The sequencing here drew on CD4+ T cells from peripheral blood mononuclear cells, taken in the second trimester of pregnancy. These receptors all stem from a female donor with multiple sclerosis, enrolled in a pregnancy study.

The chain combines TRBV27 with TRBJ2-1, with unresolved D. The CDR3 sequence is 15 residues long. CDR1 and CDR2 (germline): MNHEY, SMNVEV (reference sequence). The V and J ends lost 6 bases and 4 bases respectively, with 16 bases between them. In DNA, the CDR3 is TGTGCCAGCAGCCTACACCGAGGCCTATACAATGAGCAGTTCTTC. It specifies CASSLHRGLYNEQFF.

The V gene is TRBV28, the J gene TRBJ1-4, with D possibly TRBD1 on 6 matching bases. With 6 bases removed from V and 2 bases from J, the gap between germline ends came to 13 bases. The CDR3 covers 15 residues. Germline loops: CDR1 MDHEN, CDR2 SYDVKM. CDR3 nucleotide sequence: TGTGCCAGCAGGCCTGGTAGGGGGACTAATGAAAAACTGTTTTTT. Its translation: CASRPGRGTNEKLFF. Filled out from reference TRBV28 and TRBJ1-4, the complete variable domain reads DVKVTQSSRYLVKRTGEKVFLECVQDMDHENMFWYRQDPGLGLRLIYFSYDVKMKEKGDIPEGYSVSREKKERFSLILESASTNQTSMYLCASRPGRGTNEKLFFGSGTQLSVL.

The gene calls are TRBV5-8 and TRBJ1-5; D not resolved. Trimming pared 2 bases from V and 0 bases from J, leaving 9 bases between. The germline gives CDR1 SGHTS, CDR2 YDEGEE. The CDR3 has 15 amino acids. CDR3 loop: CASSFEGYSNQPQHF. CDR3 coding DNA: TGTGCCAGCAGCTTCGAGGGCTATAGCAATCAGCCCCAGCATTTT. Supplemented by reference TRBV5-8 and TRBJ1-5, the full variable domain reads EAGVTQSPTHLIKTRGQQATLRCSPISGHTSVYWYQQALGLGLQFLLWYDEGEERNRGNFPPRFSGRQFPNYSSELNVNALELEDSALYLCASSFEGYSNQPQHFGDGTRLSIL.

V and J are TRBV5-4 and TRBJ2-7, with a tentative D call TRBD2 (5 bases). The germline CDR1 and CDR2 sequences are SGHNT and YYREEE (reference sequence). V lost 5 bases and J lost 2, with 11 bases in between. The CDR3 runs 13 residues. In nucleotides, the CDR3 is TGTGCCAGCAGTCCTAGCCCAACCTACGAGCAGTACTTC. Translating it yields CASSPSPTYEQYF.

V gene TRBV5-5 combines with J gene TRBJ1-1; no clear D. Germline loops: CDR1 SGHKS, CDR2 YYEKEE (reference sequence). This CDR3 is 13 amino acids long. Trimming cost V 1 base and J 5 bases, with 9 bases left between them. Written as DNA, the CDR3 is TGTGCCAGCAGCTTGAAGTCGGGGACTGAAGCTTTCTTT. It translates to CASSLKSGTEAFF.

The chain employs TRBV7-2 and TRBJ1-1, with 8 bases matching TRBD1. The CDR3 is 14 residues long. Germline V gene data show CDR1 as SGHTA and CDR2 as FQGNSA. V lost 5 bases to trimming and J lost 5 bases; unmatched junction nucleotides: 7. This chain's CDR3 is CASSPWTGRTEAFF. In nucleotides, the CDR3 is TGTGCCAGCAGCCCCTGGACAGGGCGGACTGAAGCTTTCTTT.

The chain has TRBV18 and TRBJ2-7; D is perhaps TRBD1 (7 bases). This CDR3 has 13 residues. CDR1 is KGHSH, CDR2 LQKENI, per germline. Trimming removed 2 bases from V and 5 bases from J, with 10 bases in between. As DNA, the CDR3 is TGTGCCAGCTCACCATTCAGGGGGGACGAGCAGTACTTC. It encodes CASSPFRGDEQYF.

In its sample, this clone was seen a few times. V gene TRBV9 combines with J gene TRBJ2-1; perhaps TRBD2 as D (6 bases). Trimming shortened V by 4 bases and J by 7 bases, and 12 bases separated the two germline ends. The CDR3 contains 13 residues. Germline lookup yields CDR1 SGDLS and CDR2 YYNGEE. CDR3 in amino acids: CASSPRGRNEQFF. The CDR3 DNA follows: TGTGCCAGCAGCCCCCGGGGGAGGAATGAGCAGTTCTTC.

CDR3 bases: TGTGCCAGCAGCTGGACAGGGGGCGAAGAGACCCAGTACTTC. Translating it yields CASSWTGGEETQYF. This sequence joins TRBV2 and TRBJ2-5; 11 positions agree with TRBD1. The CDR3 loop spans 14 amino acids. J gave up 3 bases and V 6 bases, and 3 bases lay outside the gene matches. Germline V lookup: CDR1 SNHLY, CDR2 FYNNEI.

The chain joins TRBV7-6 to TRBJ2-6; D gene ambiguous. Trimming stripped 5 bases from V and 0 bases from J, with 5 bases between. The CDR3 consists of 14 residues. The germline V gene encodes CDR1 SGHVS and CDR2 FNYEAQ. DNA of the CDR3: TGTGCCAGCAGCCCTTTCTCTGGGGCCAACGTCCTGACTTTC. Protein: CASSPFSGANVLTF.

This chain connects TRBV7-8 to TRBJ2-3; 9 bases are shared with TRBD2. Germline trimming cut 5 bases from V and 6 bases from J; bases unmatched to any gene: 12. This CDR3 has 16 amino acids. Germline V gene sequence: CDR1 SGHVS, CDR2 FQNEAQ. The CDR3 region has the DNA TGTGCCAGCAGCCCGAGGACTAGCGTTGTGTTGGATACGCAGTATTTT. The encoded protein is CASSPRTSVVLDTQYF.

The J gene is TRBJ2-7, the V gene TRBV5-5, with D maybe TRBD2 (6 bases). Germline loops: CDR1 SGHKS, CDR2 YYEKEE (reference sequence). The V gene lost 4 bases and the J gene lost 3 bases, with 17 bases spanning the gap. The CDR3 contains 15 residues. This CDR3 is CASSGGAPINYEQYF. Written as DNA, the CDR3 is TGTGCCAGCAGCGGAGGGGCTCCCATTAACTACGAGCAGTACTTC. The full variable domain, in which reference TRBV5-5 and TRBJ2-7 provide the parts outside the CDR3, is DAGVTQSPTHLIKTRGQQVTLRCSPISGHKSVSWYQQVLGQGPQFIFQYYEKEERGRGNFPDRFSARQFPNYSSELNVNALLLGDSALYLCASSGGAPINYEQYFGPGTRLTVT.

This clone was counted a few times. The chain combines TRBV27 with TRBJ1-5; TRBD1 agrees at 9 bases. The CDR3 length is 14 residues. Germline CDR1 is MNHEY and CDR2 is SMNVEV (reference sequence). V shed 6 bases and J 4 bases; nucleotides not matched to a gene: 4. The CDR3 region is CASRLGQGNQPQHF. CDR3 in DNA: TGTGCCAGCAGACTAGGACAGGGGAATCAGCCCCAGCATTTT.

In this sample, this clone turned up once. This chain joins TRBV5-4 and TRBJ2-5; 9 bases line up with TRBD1. V lost 5 bases and J lost 5; bases outside the gene matches: 10. Germline V gene sequence: CDR1 SGHNT, CDR2 YYREEE (reference sequence). The CDR3 is 15 residues long. CDR3 DNA sequence: TGTGCCAGCAGATTCGACAGGGGGGCTTCGGAGACCCAGTACTTC. It encodes CASRFDRGASETQYF. Full variable domain (outside the CDR3, taken from reference TRBV5-4 and TRBJ2-5): ETGVTQSPTHLIKTRGQQVTLRCSSQSGHNTVSWYQQALGQGPQFIFQYYREEENGRGNFPPRFSGLQFPNYSSELNVNALELDDSALYLCASRFDRGASETQYFGPGTRLLVL.

This sequence joins TRBV6-5 and TRBJ1-3; D ambiguous. Germline values: CDR1 MNHEY, CDR2 SVGAGI. V lost 6 bases and J 0 bases, leaving 9 bases between the germline ends. CDR3 size: 14 residues. CDR3 sequence: CASSPTSSGNTIYF. The CDR3 coding sequence is TGTGCCAGCAGCCCAACTAGCTCTGGAAACACCATATATTTT.

The J gene is TRBJ2-5, the V gene TRBV5-1; D might be TRBD2 (5 bases). Germline V gene lookup returns CDR1 SGHRS and CDR2 YFSETQ. The CDR3 consists of 15 residues. V was trimmed by 2 bases and J by 1 base, leaving 12 bases between them. CDR3 amino acids: CASSLSGNLQETQYF. The CDR3 coding sequence is TGCGCCAGCAGCTTATCGGGGAACCTCCAAGAGACCCAGTACTTC.

The rearrangement joins TRBV10-3 to TRBJ2-5; a weak D match, TRBD2 (7 bases). Trimming cost V 2 bases and J 3 bases, with 13 bases left between them. This CDR3 has 15 amino acids. Germline assignment: CDR1 ENHRY and CDR2 SYGVKD. CDR3 residues: CAISEGGGVEETQYF. The CDR3 DNA sequence: TGTGCCATCAGTGAGGGAGGGGGGGTGGAAGAGACCCAGTACTTC.

The V call is TRBV9, the J call TRBJ2-1; 7 bases align to TRBD2. J lost 7 bases, V lost 4 bases, and 14 bases had no gene match. This CDR3 comprises 16 residues. Germline assignment: CDR1 SGDLS and CDR2 YYNGEE. CDR3 nucleotides: TGTGCCAGCAGCCCGACCATCGGACTAGACCAGAATGAGCAGTTCTTC. It codes for CASSPTIGLDQNEQFF.

V is TRBV27 and J is TRBJ1-6; D gene unclear. Trimming took 4 bases from V and 7 from J, leaving 11 bases between them. The CDR3 spans 14 residues. Germline CDR1 reads MNHEY; CDR2 reads SMNVEV (reference sequence). This chain's CDR3 is CASSWYRNNSPLHF. CDR3 DNA: TGTGCCAGCAGTTGGTACAGAAACAATTCACCCCTCCACTTT.

The V and J genes are TRBV5-1 and TRBJ2-1; 8 nucleotides agree with TRBD2. The germline V gene encodes CDR1 SGHRS and CDR2 YFSETQ. The CDR3 length is 16 residues. Trimming cost V 3 bases and J 0 bases; bases outside gene matches: 5. Written as DNA, the CDR3 is TGCGCCAGCAGCTCGCTAGCGGGCTCCTCCTACAATGAGCAGTTCTTC. This codes for CASSSLAGSSYNEQFF.

The gene calls are TRBV4-1 and TRBJ2-4; TRBD2 matches at 12 bases. This CDR3 has 15 residues. Germline CDR1 MGHRA, CDR2 YSYEKL. J lost 9 bases, V lost 0 bases, and 3 bases had no gene match. In nucleotides, the CDR3 is TGCGCCAGCAGCCAAGAGGCTAGCGGGGGGGGCATTCAGTACTTC. Translation gives CASSQEASGGGIQYF.

The rearrangement joins TRBV4-1 to TRBJ2-3; TRBD2 aligns across 9 bases. The junction had 6 bases not matched to a gene; V was cut back by 1 base and J by 1 base. From germline, CDR1 is MGHRA and CDR2 YSYEKL. The CDR3 totals 17 residues. The CDR3 DNA follows: TGCGCCAGCAGCCAAGGGGGACTAGCCCACCGCACAGATACGCAGTATTTT. Its translation is CASSQGGLAHRTDTQYF.

CDR3 sequence (DNA): TGTGCCAGCTCTCAATTCGGGGGGACTGGGGCCAACGTCCTGACTTTC. Translated, it gives CASSQFGGTGANVLTF. V and J are TRBV18 and TRBJ2-6; 7 bases map to TRBD2. CDR1 is KGHSH and CDR2 is LQKENI in the germline V gene. The CDR3 runs to 16 residues. With 6 bases clipped from V and 2 bases from J, the junction kept 7 bases outside the gene matches.

This clone showed up just a few times. J is TRBJ2-7 and V is TRBV5-1; TRBD1 aligns across 7 bases. The germline gives CDR1 SGHRS, CDR2 YFSETQ. J was trimmed by 3 bases and V by 1 base; bases with no gene match: 4. CDR3 size: 14 residues. CDR3 amino acids: CASSLRDSHYEQYF. CDR3 in DNA: TGCGCCAGCAGCTTGCGGGACAGCCACTACGAGCAGTACTTC.

The gene calls are TRBV28 and TRBJ2-7; 10 nucleotides line up with TRBD1. There are 13 residues in the CDR3. The V and J ends lost 6 bases and 5 bases, in that order; junction bases with no gene match: 4. Germline V gene sequence: CDR1 MDHEN, CDR2 SYDVKM. The DNA of the CDR3 is TGTGCCAGCAGCCGGGACAGGGGCAACGAGCAGTACTTC. Translated, it gives CASSRDRGNEQYF.

Only one count was recorded for this clone. The genes are TRBV6-1 and TRBJ1-5; D may be TRBD1 (6 bases). V was clipped by 11 bases and J by 5 bases, with 13 bases between them. The CDR3 is 12 residues long. Looked up from germline, CDR1 is MNHNS and CDR2 is SASEGT. The CDR3 region is CAGGQSDQPQHF. The CDR3 bases are TGTGCCGGCGGACAGTCGGATCAGCCCCAGCATTTT.

The CDR3 reads CASSVATGLEYYGYTF. CDR3 DNA sequence: TGTGCCAGCAGCGTAGCTACAGGGCTGGAGTACTATGGCTACACCTTC. The gene calls are TRBV9 and TRBJ1-2; the D gene is possibly TRBD1 (6 bases). Trimming left V 0 bases short and J 3 bases short, with 15 bases between. The CDR3 loop spans 16 amino acids. The germline V gene has CDR1 SGDLS and CDR2 YYNGEE.

The chain is built from TRBV30 and TRBJ1-6, with 10 bases aligning to TRBD1. From germline, CDR1 is GTSNPN and CDR2 SVGIG (reference sequence). The J segment lost 7 bases and the V segment lost 4 bases, leaving 1 base of the junction unmatched. This CDR3 is built from 13 residues. The CDR3 here is CAWMGQGNSPLHF. In DNA, the CDR3 is TGTGCCTGGATGGGACAGGGGAATTCACCCCTCCACTTT.

This clone was counted once. The chain uses TRBV9 and TRBJ1-2; D is perhaps TRBD1 (6 bases). The CDR3 runs to 14 residues. Germline V gene lookup returns CDR1 SGDLS and CDR2 YYNGEE. V lost 4 bases to trimming and J lost 4 bases, with 14 bases between them. The CDR3 loop is CASSPAGAFYGYTF. The CDR3 nucleotides read TGTGCCAGCAGCCCAGCAGGGGCCTTCTATGGCTACACCTTC.

The rearrangement joins TRBV5-1 to TRBJ2-3, with D perhaps matching TRBD2 (6 bases). The CDR3 is made up of 14 amino acids. From germline, CDR1 is SGHRS and CDR2 YFSETQ. V gave up 4 bases and J gave up 5 bases, with 14 bases separating them. CDR3 amino acids: CASSTHNGGDTQYF. CDR3 bases: TGCGCCAGCAGCACACACAACGGGGGAGATACGCAGTATTTT.

The sample holds one count of this clone. The CDR3 protein is CASTGRDRGRGYTF. CDR3 sequence (DNA): TGTGCCAGTACCGGAAGGGACAGGGGGCGAGGCTACACCTTC. The V and J genes are TRBV19 and TRBJ1-2; TRBD1 aligns across 12 bases. In germline, CDR1 is LNHDA, CDR2 SQIVND (reference sequence). The V gene end was trimmed by 7 bases and the J gene end by 8 bases; junction bases not matched to a gene: 8. The CDR3 has 14 residues.

The rearrangement joins TRBV9 to TRBJ1-1; 9 bases fit TRBD1. The CDR3 has 15 residues. V gave up 0 bases and J gave up 6 bases; unmatched junction bases: 6. Germline CDR1 and CDR2: SGDLS and YYNGEE. CDR3 amino acids: CASSVGDRAYSEAFF. DNA of the CDR3: TGTGCCAGCAGCGTAGGGGACAGGGCCTACTCTGAAGCTTTCTTT.